This entry is about one T cell receptor (beta chain). This clone was detected only a few times. The antigen this receptor binds is unknown. No clone much larger than this one lies a single base away; base qualities are absent. The germline V gene (reference sequence) gives CDR1 as LNHDA and CDR2 as SQIVND. The junction carries 9 bases between V and J, which are trimmed by 4 bases and 3 bases respectively. CDR3 length: 13 amino acids, cysteine to phenylalanine. Only CDR3 DNA is held: 39 bases, read in frame from base 1. The time point label, read with the paper, signifies: blood 2 weeks post-SBRT. This specimen's treatment or condition label, interpreted: 15 Gy SBRT to primary tumor, nephrectomy 4 weeks later. To follow tumor-enriched clonotypes, serial peripheral blood was collected from radiation-treated patients at baseline and at 2 weeks and 4 weeks after SBRT. Every patient's renal cell carcinoma showed clear cell pathology. Genomic DNA for TCR sequencing was prepared using the QIAamp DNA Blood Mini Kit (Qiagen). Only samples passing all quality control checks were included in the analyses.

TCR beta libraries were generated from genomic DNA with the immunoSEQ kit, following the manufacturer's recommendations. To prepare the libraries, a first multiplex PCR with proprietary primers was run, followed by a second PCR that added unique barcodes, and a bead cleanup was done after each round. A kit-provided positive control reaction and a negative control reaction were included in every sample batch. The final libraries were assessed on an Agilent 4200 TapeStation D1000 ScreenTape, pooled by volume, and quantified by qPCR. Sequencing ran on an Illumina NextSeq500 with a MidOutput 150-cycle cartridge, using 156 Read1 and 15 Index1 cycles with kit custom primers. The pooled library was loaded at approximately 1 pM, and approximately 20% PhiX control was spiked in. In the authors' own workflow: Vendor-processed data were analyzed in R, with a clonotype defined as all T cells sharing the same CDR3 nucleotide sequence. For clone abundance analyses, frequencies were normalized to the 10,000 most abundant clones in each sample. Before analysis, public T cell clones were removed, and these numbered fewer than six per sample on average. A difference in abundance of at least 32-fold between compartments was used to define tumor-enriched and baseline blood-enriched clonotypes. A beta-binomial differential abundance model was used to identify clonotypes that expanded or contracted between blood time points. The Baroni-Urbani and Buser coefficient was used to measure tumor-blood repertoire similarity, and groups were compared with two-tailed Wilcoxon tests in R. This immuneACCESS table, as held by TCRdb, lists in-frame sequences with V and J called but not all clones. Of the missing ones, under half trace to an unresolved V gene in checked studies; the others have no known cause. The V and J calls and the clone size are those of that table, but D and trimming were determined from the DNA. The sample table lists 100,000 to 150,000 clones, around nine tenths of them with a count of one. 4.5% to 7.5% of the sample is taken by the ten largest.

The data stem from a study of radiation and T cells in renal cell carcinoma (dated by TCRdb to about 2020). A note on the overall study: The samples were obtained from a clinical trial, where primary renal cell carcinomas were treated with 15 Gy stereotactic body radiation therapy and then removed by nephrectomy 4 weeks afterward. Across all 53 samples, approximately 4,000,000 unique CDR3 nucleotide sequences, encoding 2,658,974 unique CDR3 amino acid sequences, were identified. TCR beta sequencing covered around 50 samples in total, comprising approximately 26 tumors and around 27 peripheral blood samples. Overall study results and their limits: No pretreatment tumor biopsies were available, so the baseline intratumoral presence of clonotypes could not be determined. In blood, the top tumor clonotypes increased between baseline and 2 weeks post-radiation and then shrank by 4 weeks, which suggests that tumor-resident clones expanded only transiently. With a single-armed trial design, the study had no way to address how radiation dose or scheduling affects the TCR repertoire. Tracking of blood repertoire dynamics stopped at roughly four weeks after treatment, with no follow-up past that point.

The source of this sequence is a woman in her seventies with renal cell carcinoma. The starting material was blood, obtained from a patient whose treatment included radiotherapy and nephrectomy. The rearrangement combines TRBV19 with TRBJ1-1; the D region possibly corresponds to TRBD1 (5 bases align). The nucleotides read TGTGCCAGTAGTAGGGGGGACCACACTGAAGCTTTCTTT. This is translated as CASSRGDHTEAFF.